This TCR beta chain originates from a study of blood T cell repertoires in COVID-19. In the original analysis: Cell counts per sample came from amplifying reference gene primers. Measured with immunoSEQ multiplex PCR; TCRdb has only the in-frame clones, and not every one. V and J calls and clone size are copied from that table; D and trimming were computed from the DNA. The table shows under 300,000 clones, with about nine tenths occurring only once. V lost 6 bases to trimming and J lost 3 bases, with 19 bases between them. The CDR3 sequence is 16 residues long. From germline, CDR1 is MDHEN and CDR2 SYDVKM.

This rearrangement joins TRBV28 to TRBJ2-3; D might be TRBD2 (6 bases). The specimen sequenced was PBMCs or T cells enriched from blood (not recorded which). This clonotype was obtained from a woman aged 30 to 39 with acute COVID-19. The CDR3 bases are TGTGCCAGCAGCTCCACTGGGGGGATAAAGACAGATACGCAGTATTTT. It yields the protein CASSSTGGIKTDTQYF.